Following are 18 T cell receptor beta chains from one sample sequenced in a study of T and B cells in COVID-19 patients. BIOMED2 TRB-A/B primer pools were used in multiplex TRB PCR. TCRdb redid the calling of the multiplex PCR reads with MiXCR, one entry per CDR3 protein. The table records 10,000 or so distinct CDR3 sequences, around 35% of them present only once. Blood genomic DNA input for TRB amplification was roughly 250-550 ng. Material for sequencing was blood. These receptors all stem from a human donor with active COVID-19.

A few counts support this clonotype. This sequence joins TRBV4-2 and TRBJ2-5; D is unresolved. CDR1 LGHNA and CDR2 YNFKEQ come from the germline V gene. Trimming left V 0 bases short and J 5 bases short, with 13 bases between. This CDR3 has 15 amino acids. CDR3 loop: CASSQDHLNRETQYF. The DNA for the CDR3 is TGTGCCAGCAGCCAAGATCACCTAAACCGGGAGACCCAGTACTTC.

The rearrangement links TRBV27 to TRBJ1-4, with TRBD1 matching 12 bases. This CDR3 contains 17 residues. The germline gives CDR1 MNHEY, CDR2 SMNVEV (reference sequence). The V gene end was trimmed by 3 bases and the J gene end by 8 bases; junction bases not matched to a gene: 10. The CDR3 here is CASSFKGQGARTEKLFF. CDR3 coding DNA: TGTGCCAGCAGTTTTAAGGGACAGGGGGCCCGAACGGAAAAACTGTTTTTT. Full variable domain (rest looked up from reference TRBV27 and TRBJ1-4): EAQVTQNPRYLITVTGKKLTVTCSQNMNHEYMSWYRQDPGLGLRQIYYSMNVEVTDKGDVPEGYKVSRKEKRNFPLILESPSPNQTSLYFCASSFKGQGARTEKLFFGSGTQLSVL.

V gene TRBV27 combines with J gene TRBJ2-3; 10 nucleotides match TRBD2. J lost 4 bases, V lost 4 bases, and 8 bases had no gene match. This CDR3 region has 16 residues. Germline CDR1 MNHEY, CDR2 SMNVEV (reference sequence). CDR3 sequence: CASSSLSGGASDTQYF. For the CDR3, the DNA is TGTGCCAGCAGTTCATTGAGCGGGGGGGCGTCAGATACGCAGTATTTT.

By share, this clonotype ranks as medium-sized. V is TRBV11-1 and J is TRBJ1-2; 7 bases match TRBD1. V shed 4 bases, J shed 4 bases, and the junction held 9 bases outside the gene matches. Germline CDR1 reads SGHAT; CDR2 reads FQDESV (reference sequence). The CDR3 totals 15 residues. The CDR3 nucleotides read TGTGCCAGCAGCTACAGCGGACAGGCTATCTATGGCTACACCTTC. Amino acid sequence: CASSYSGQAIYGYTF. Based on the CDR3 plus reference TRBV11-1 and TRBJ1-2, the full variable domain is EAEVAQSPRYKITEKSQAVAFWCDPISGHATLYWYRQILGQGPELLVQFQDESVVDDSQLPKDRFSAERLKGVDSTLKIQPAELGDSAMYLCASSYSGQAIYGYTFGSGTRLTVV.

Only a few counts were recorded for this clonotype. CDR3 DNA: TGTGCCAGCAGCTTGGGGAGTAGTACTGAAGCTTTCTTT. Its translation is CASSLGSSTEAFF. The chain links TRBV5-6 to TRBJ1-1, with D unresolved. Germline V gene lookup returns CDR1 SGHDT and CDR2 YYEEEE. V was trimmed by 0 bases and J by 5 bases, leaving 8 bases between them. CDR3 size: 13 residues. The complete variable domain, with remaining parts taken from reference TRBV5-6 and TRBJ1-1, reads DAGVTQSPTHLIKTRGQQVTLRCSPKSGHDTVSWYQQALGQGPQFIFQYYEEEERQRGNFPDRFSGHQFPNYSSELNVNALLLGDSALYLCASSLGSSTEAFFGQGTRLTVV.

This clonotype is medium-sized by share. The V and J genes are TRBV6-5 and TRBJ2-3; 11 bases agree with TRBD2. Germline CDR1 MNHEY, CDR2 SVGAGI. The length of the CDR3 is 14 residues. Unmatched junction bases numbered 6, after V lost 5 bases and J lost 8 bases. CDR3 sequence reads: CASSRGTSGGTQYF. The CDR3 DNA is TGTGCCAGCAGTCGAGGGACTAGCGGAGGTACGCAGTATTTT.

V and J are TRBV12-3 or TRBV12-4 and TRBJ1-2; D is uncertain. This CDR3 comprises 13 residues. V was clipped by 7 bases and J by 5 bases, with 14 bases between them. Here the CDR3 reads CASTPGGFYGYTF. The CDR3 region has the DNA TGTGCCAGCACCCCAGGCGGGTTTTATGGCTACACCTTC.

The chain's CDR3 is CASSLYSQVYNSPLHF. CDR3 nucleotides: TGTGCCAGCAGTTTATACTCCCAAGTATATAATTCACCCCTCCACTTT. This rearrangement joins TRBV6-6 to TRBJ1-6; D is unclear. CDR3 size: 16 residues. Germline lookup yields CDR1 MNHNY and CDR2 SVGAGI (reference sequence). Trimming cost V 4 bases and J 4 bases, with 14 bases left between them.

This clonotype occurred a few times. The chain is built from TRBV6-2 or TRBV6-3 and TRBJ2-5; no definite D call. The V end was cut by 7 bases, the J end by 2 bases, with 11 bases between. This CDR3 contains 13 residues. Per germline, CDR1 MNHEY and CDR2 SVGEGT. DNA for the CDR3: TGTGCCAGCACCAACCACTGGCAAGAGACCCAGTACTTC. Translated, it gives CASTNHWQETQYF.

V and J are TRBV5-5 and TRBJ1-1; D is unclear. Germline CDR1 is SGHKS and CDR2 is YYEKEE (reference sequence). V lost 4 bases and J lost 2, with 15 bases in between. The CDR3 spans 15 residues. CDR3 residues: CASSLGFGLNTEAFF. CDR3 nucleotide sequence: TGTGCCAGCAGCCTGGGTTTCGGTCTCAACACTGAAGCTTTCTTT.

This clonotype was counted only a few times. J is TRBJ1-1 and V is TRBV18; D remains unclear. Germline V CDR1 and CDR2: KGHSH, LQKENI. The CDR3 consists of 16 residues. Trimming pared 2 bases from V and 4 bases from J, leaving 17 bases between. CDR3 sequence (DNA): TGTGCCAGCTCACCATTAATCGGCAGTGGTGGCACTGAAGCTTTCTTT. Its translation: CASSPLIGSGGTEAFF.

This clonotype was seen only a few times. The J gene is TRBJ2-1, the V gene TRBV6-2 or TRBV6-3, with 9 bases fitting TRBD2. The CDR3 extends over 14 amino acids. V trimming: 5 bases; J trimming: 8 bases; junction bases outside the gene matches: 7. Germline V CDR1 and CDR2: MNHEY, SVGEGT. This chain's CDR3 is CASSPRTSVDEQFF. The DNA of the CDR3 is TGTGCCAGCAGTCCCCGGACTAGCGTCGATGAGCAGTTCTTC.

V and J are TRBV6-5 and TRBJ1-1; 9 bases are shared with TRBD1. The CDR3 runs to 15 residues. Germline assignment: CDR1 MNHEY and CDR2 SVGAGI. The junction had 9 bases not matched to a gene; V was cut back by 0 bases and J by 10 bases. CDR3 sequence reads: CASSYSSRTGVTAFF. The CDR3 DNA is TGTGCCAGCAGTTACTCGAGTCGGACAGGGGTTACAGCTTTCTTT.

This rearrangement joins TRBV7-2 to TRBJ2-3; D is uncertain. V lost 2 bases and J 1 base, leaving 4 bases between the germline ends. CDR1 and CDR2 from the germline V gene are SGHTA and FQGNSA. The CDR3 sequence is 13 residues long. CDR3 amino acids: CASSLFGTDTQYF. The DNA for the CDR3 is TGTGCCAGCAGCTTATTTGGCACAGATACGCAGTATTTT.

Turning to this clonotype: Since a much larger clone is just one base distant, this may be a read error. This is likely a read error, given that the CDR3 carries no conserved phenylalanine or tryptophan at its end. V usage is TRBV19 and J usage is TRBJ2-5, with TRBD2 identical over 7 bases. The V segment lost 5 bases and the J segment 3 bases; nucleotides outside the gene matches: 9. This CDR3 region has 15 residues. CDR1 is LNHDA, CDR2 SQIVND, per germline (reference sequence). The CDR3 DNA sequence: TGTGCCAGTAGTTTCCAAGCGGGGAGAGAAGAGACCCAGTACTTG. Protein product: CASSFQAGREETQYL.

This clonotype counts as medium-sized. The chain links TRBV18 to TRBJ2-3; the D gene is possibly TRBD2 (5 bases). The length of the CDR3 is 16 residues. V dropped 4 bases and J dropped 0 bases, with 14 bases sitting between them. Germline values: CDR1 KGHSH, CDR2 LQKENI. This chain's CDR3 is CASSQTTRSSTDTQYF. Here the CDR3 DNA reads TGTGCCAGCTCACAAACCACTAGATCTAGCACAGATACGCAGTATTTT.

The table lists this clonotype with a few counts. The chain has TRBV5-6 and TRBJ2-7, with D hard to call. Trimming stripped 2 bases from V and 5 bases from J, with 5 bases between. Germline CDR1 is SGHDT and CDR2 is YYEEEE. The CDR3 spans 11 residues. The CDR3 DNA follows: TGTGCCAGCAGCTTCATCCACGAGCAGTACTTC. Its protein is CASSFIHEQYF. The whole variable domain, filled in from reference TRBV5-6 and TRBJ2-7, reads DAGVTQSPTHLIKTRGQQVTLRCSPKSGHDTVSWYQQALGQGPQFIFQYYEEEERQRGNFPDRFSGHQFPNYSSELNVNALLLGDSALYLCASSFIHEQYFGPGTRLTVT.

This clonotype was detected only a few times. The V gene is TRBV30, the J gene TRBJ2-7; TRBD1 might be the D (6 bases). CDR3 length: 13 residues. V was trimmed by 0 bases and J by 7 bases, leaving 13 bases between them. Germline values: CDR1 GTSNPN, CDR2 SVGIG (reference sequence). The CDR3 region has the DNA TGTGCCTGGAGTGTATACAGGGCCGAAGAGCAGTACTTC. Amino acids: CAWSVYRAEEQYF.